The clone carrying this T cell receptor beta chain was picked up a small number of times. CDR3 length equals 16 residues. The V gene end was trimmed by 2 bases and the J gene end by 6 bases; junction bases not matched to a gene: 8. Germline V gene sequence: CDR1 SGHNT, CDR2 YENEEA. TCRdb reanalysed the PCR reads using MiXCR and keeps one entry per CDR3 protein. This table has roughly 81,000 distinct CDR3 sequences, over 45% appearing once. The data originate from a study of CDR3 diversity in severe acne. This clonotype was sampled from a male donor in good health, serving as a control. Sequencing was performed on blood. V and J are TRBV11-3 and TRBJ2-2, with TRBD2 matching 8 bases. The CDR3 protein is CASSLQTGGLPGELFF. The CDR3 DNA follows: TGTGCCAGCAGCTTACAAACGGGAGGGCTCCCCGGGGAGCTGTTTTTT. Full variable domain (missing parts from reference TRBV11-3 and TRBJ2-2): EAGVVQSPRYKIIEKKQPVAFWCNPISGHNTLYWYLQNLGQGPELLIRYENEEAVDDSQLPKDRFSAERLKGVDSTLKIQPAELGDSAVYLCASSLQTGGLPGELFFGEGSRLTVL.